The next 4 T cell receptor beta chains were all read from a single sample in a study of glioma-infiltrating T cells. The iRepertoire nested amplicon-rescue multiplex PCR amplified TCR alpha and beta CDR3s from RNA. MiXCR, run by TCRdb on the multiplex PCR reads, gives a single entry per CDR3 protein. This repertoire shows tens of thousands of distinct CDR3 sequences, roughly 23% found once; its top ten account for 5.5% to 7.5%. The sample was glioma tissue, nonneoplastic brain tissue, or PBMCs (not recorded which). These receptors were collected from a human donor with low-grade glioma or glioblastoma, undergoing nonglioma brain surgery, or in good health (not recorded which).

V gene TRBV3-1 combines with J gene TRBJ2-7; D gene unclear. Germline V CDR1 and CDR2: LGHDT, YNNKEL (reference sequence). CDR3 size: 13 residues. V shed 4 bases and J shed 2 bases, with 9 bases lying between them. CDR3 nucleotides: TGTGCCAGCAGCCTACGGCCCCCCTACGAGCAGTACTTC. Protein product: CASSLRPPYEQYF.

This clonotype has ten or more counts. For the CDR3, the DNA is TGTGCCAGCAGTCTTGGGGCAGACAGGTCCTACGAGCAGTACTTC. Protein: CASSLGADRSYEQYF. The V and J genes are TRBV2 and TRBJ2-7; TRBD1 might be the D (6 bases). Germline V gives CDR1 SNHLY, CDR2 FYNNEI. This CDR3 has 15 amino acids. V shed 5 bases and J shed 1 base, with 15 bases lying between them.

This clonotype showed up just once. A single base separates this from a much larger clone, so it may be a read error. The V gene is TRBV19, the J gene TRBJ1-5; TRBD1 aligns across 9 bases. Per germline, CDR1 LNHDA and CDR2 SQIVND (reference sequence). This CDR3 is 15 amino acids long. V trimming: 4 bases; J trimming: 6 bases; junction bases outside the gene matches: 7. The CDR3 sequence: CASSTGQGKAQPQHF. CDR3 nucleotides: TGTGCCAGTAGTACCGGACAGGGGAAGGCTCAGCCCCAGCATTTT.

Written as DNA, the CDR3 is TGTGCCAGCAGTCCGGGGGGGGGTGCCCCTAGCTACGAGCAGTACTTC. Translation: CASSPGGGAPSYEQYF. V and J are TRBV12-3 or TRBV12-4 and TRBJ2-7; 8 positions match TRBD2. The CDR3 extends over 16 amino acids. The V gene end was trimmed by 5 bases and the J gene end by 3 bases; junction bases not matched to a gene: 12.